This T cell receptor (beta chain) was sequenced during a study of T cells in Graves' hyperthyroidism and ophthalmopathy (dated by TCRdb to about 2019). Background for the entire study: Peripheral blood was collected at initial diagnosis, before any treatment. To identify distinguishing TCR V-J signatures, a discovery cohort of around 100 patients was used, comprising some 43 with Graves' ophthalmopathy and under 60 with stable Graves' hyperthyroidism. Prospective prediction of ophthalmopathy was tested in an independent validation cohort of fewer than 20 hyperthyroidism patients and 15 to 17 patients who later progressed to ophthalmopathy. For training and testing, the approximately 97 patients in the discovery cohort were randomly divided in a 7:3 ratio. Thyroid tissue and blood T-cell repertoires from roughly six Graves' hyperthyroidism patients were also compared in the study. Once sampling was done, hyperthyroidism patients were given methimazole at a starting dose of 30 mg daily, whereas ophthalmopathy patients were given high-dose intravenous methylprednisolone. The paper describes TCR Vbeta CDR3 sequencing of more than 120 peripheral blood samples, made up of about 41 ophthalmopathy patients, 70 to 80 hyperthyroidism patients and 17 progressor patients.

Summary of the overall study and its limitations: Ophthalmopathy was separated from stable hyperthyroidism by a 13 V-J signature model, with around 90% sensitivity and 81% to 83% specificity obtained in cross-validation and 80%/75% obtained in testing. During validation, the model predicted progression to ophthalmopathy a median of roughly six months ahead of onset, with roughly 65% sensitivity and under 85% specificity. Sample size was not statistically predetermined, and investigators were not blinded to group allocation. Blood samples also contained most of the expanded thyroid clonotypes (frequency above 0.001), which suggests that blood repertoires may reflect thyroid immune responses.

TCR beta CDR3 regions were amplified from RNA transcripts. A first-round RT-PCR of the TCR CDR3 used the HTBI primer set with the Qiagen OneStep RT-PCR kit. A second multiplex PCR round built the libraries, followed by size selection and purification. The libraries were sequenced on an Illumina HiSeq2000 using paired-end 100 bp reads. Per the source publication's procedure: SOAPnuke was used to process the raw data, with reads discarded if the reads contained adapters or uncalled bases, had a mean Phred below 15, or lacked an exact constant-primer or identifier match. High-quality paired reads were merged with COPE v1.2.5, and unique nucleotide sequences were defined as clonotypes. Clonotypes were aligned to IMGT TRBV, TRBD and TRBJ reference segments using MiTCR v1.1. The analysis included only V-J combinations with a frequency above 0.0001, which together covered roughly 99% of the repertoires. The TCS score was defined as the ratio of F50 (clonal expansion) to E x V (chaos), calculated using BLOSUM62-based TCRdist between CDR3 peptides within each V-J. Welch's t-statistics and random forest reduced fewer than 600 V-J features to roughly 13, which were used in a naive Bayes classifier (R e1071). TCRdb itself trimmed the public reads at Q25 with fastp, ran MiXCR and retained productive beta chains. Rows are unified per CDR3 protein, each entry keeping the most common DNA and genes. TCRdb's processing, not the authors' own work, is the source of the V and J calls. A total of a few hundred thousand distinct CDR3 sequences appear in this sample, around 16% of them only once. The ten largest clones capture approximately 30% of the sample.

Ophthalmopathy patients had moderately to severely active disease, with a Clinical Activity Score of 3 or more, a NOSPECS grade of 4 or more, and a disease duration of less than 3 months. The study excluded patients with uncontrolled infections, other autoimmune diseases, pregnancy or lactation. Diagnoses were established on the basis of clinical symptoms, serum thyroxine and TRAb, thyroid ultrasound, and orbital computed tomography. PBMCs were isolated from approximately 10 ml of fresh peripheral blood by Ficoll-Paque density gradient centrifugation. Total RNA was extracted using Trizol reagent, and RNA quality was assessed on an Agilent 2100 Bioanalyzer. This clonotype was found many times. The antigen it recognizes is unknown. Within one base of it there is no much larger clone, and no base qualities were kept. As encoded in the germline V gene, CDR1 is MGHRA while CDR2 is YSYEKL. V sheds 1 base and J sheds 5 bases, leaving 18 bases between their ends. Taken from cysteine to phenylalanine, the CDR3 has 17 residues. Only CDR3 DNA is held: 51 bases, read in frame from base 1.

The sequence links TRBV4-1 to TRBJ1-5; TRBD1 is possibly the D segment (5 matching bases). This TCR was sampled from a woman aged 25-40 years with Graves' ophthalmopathy. The specimen sequenced was blood. The CDR3 region reads CASSQVRGRERDQPQHF. In nucleotide form, the sequence is TGCGCCAGCAGCCAAGTCCGCGGCAGGGAGAGGGATCAGCCCCAGCATTTT.